This TCR beta chain was sequenced for a study of blood T cell repertoires in COVID-19. The wider study: From the United States, Italy and Spain came samples of acute and convalescent COVID-19. Nucleic acid was either cDNA or gDNA, and it came from T cells, B-cell-depleted T cells, or PBMCs.

This clone was recorded a few times. CDR1 and CDR2 from the germline V gene are SGHTA and FQGNSA. The V end lost 3 bases, the J end lost 3 bases, and 3 bases lay between the germline ends. This CDR3 contains 11 residues. The Seattle patients joined while their infection was active and were tracked longitudinally afterward. Per the authors' pipeline: Estimated nucleated cell counts came from reference gene primer amplification. Here immunoSEQ multiplex PCR was the method, and the copy in TCRdb shows in-frame clones only, minus some. That table gives V, J and clone size, and the DNA gave D and trimming. The data show 200,000 to 250,000 clones, over 75% seen once.

The sequence was obtained from a woman in her seventies with COVID-19, enrolled during active disease. The rearrangement joins TRBV7-2 to TRBJ2-7, with unresolved D. What was sequenced was peripheral blood. DNA of the CDR3: TGTGCCAGCAGCTTTAACTACGAGCAGTACTTC. Amino acids: CASSFNYEQYF.